Described below is a single TCR beta chain sequence and its context. The read ends 3 residues early relative to the CDR3; the germline J gene fills the gap. This record comes from a study of T cells in women clearing cervical HPV infection. Study summary: Case blood was drawn when the lesion was first found; control blood after infection became undetectable.

Average input was around 1,100 ng genomic DNA for immunoSEQ TCR beta CDR3 amplification. Using immunoSEQ multiplex PCR, the repertoire was profiled, and TCRdb retains in-frame clones only, with some absent. The sample table includes tens of thousands of clones. J gave up 5 bases and V 4 bases, and 4 bases lay outside the gene matches. This CDR3 region has 13 residues. The germline V gene encodes CDR1 SGHVS and CDR2 FQNEAQ. This clonotype was obtained from a woman between 18 and 70 years old with a cervical HPV16 infection that either progressed to CIN3+ or cleared (not recorded which). The material sequenced was blood buffy coat. The genes are TRBV7-8 and TRBJ2-7; 8 bases map to TRBD1. This CDR3 is CASSSTGVHEQYF. The DNA read from the CDR3 is TGTGCCAGCAGCTCGACAGGGGTCCACGAG.